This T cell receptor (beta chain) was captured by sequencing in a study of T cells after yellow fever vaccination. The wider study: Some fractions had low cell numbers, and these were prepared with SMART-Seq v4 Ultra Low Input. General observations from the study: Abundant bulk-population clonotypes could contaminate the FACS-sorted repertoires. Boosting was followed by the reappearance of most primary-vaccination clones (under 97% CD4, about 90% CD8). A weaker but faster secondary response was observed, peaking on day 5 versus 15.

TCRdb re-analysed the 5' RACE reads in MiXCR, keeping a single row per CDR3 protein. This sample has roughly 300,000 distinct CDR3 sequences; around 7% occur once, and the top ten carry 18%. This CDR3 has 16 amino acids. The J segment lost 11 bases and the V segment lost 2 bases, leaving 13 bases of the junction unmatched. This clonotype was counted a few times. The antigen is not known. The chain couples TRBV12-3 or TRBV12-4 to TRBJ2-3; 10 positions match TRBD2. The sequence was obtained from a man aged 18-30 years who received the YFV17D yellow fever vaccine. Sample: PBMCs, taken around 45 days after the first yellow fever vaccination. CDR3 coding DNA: TGTGCCAGCAGTTTATTAACTAGCGGGGACCGTGGGGGGCAGTATTTT. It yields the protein CASSLLTSGDRGGQYF.